Following are 29 T cell receptor beta chains from one sample sequenced in a study of early T cells in non-severe SARS-CoV-2 infection. Each CDR3 protein is one row after TCRdb ran MiXCR on the 5' RACE reads. The sample contains 40,000 to 60,000 distinct CDR3 sequences, approximately 7.6% of which appear only once. Sample: whole blood. The receptors originated from an adult who was a healthcare worker with PCR-confirmed SARS-CoV-2 infection or an uninfected control (not recorded which).

In its sample, this clonotype was seen many times. J is TRBJ2-5 and V is TRBV12-3 or TRBV12-4; D is ambiguous. Trimming cost V 8 bases and J 2 bases, with 9 bases left between them. The CDR3 covers 12 residues. DNA for the CDR3: TGTGCCAGCCCCTTTGAGCAAGAGACCCAGTACTTC. Protein sequence: CASPFEQETQYF.

This clonotype was observed at least ten times. V gene TRBV5-1 combines with J gene TRBJ1-1; 7 bases are a match to TRBD1. Germline CDR1 SGHRS, CDR2 YFSETQ. V shed 3 bases, J shed 1 base, and the junction held 3 bases outside the gene matches. This CDR3 has 14 amino acids. CDR3 loop: CASSSQGENTEAFF. The CDR3 nucleotides read TGCGCCAGCAGCTCCCAGGGGGAGAACACTGAAGCTTTCTTT.

The chain uses TRBV9 and TRBJ2-5; TRBD2 aligns across 8 bases. Trimming removed 0 bases from V and 2 bases from J; junction bases left unmatched: 0. Germline values: CDR1 SGDLS, CDR2 YYNGEE. The CDR3 runs to 14 residues. CDR3 sequence: CASSVAGGQETQYF. The CDR3 DNA follows: TGTGCCAGCAGCGTAGCGGGGGGGCAAGAGACCCAGTACTTC.

This chain joins TRBV6-6 and TRBJ2-1; TRBD2 agrees at 8 bases. The CDR3 length is 14 residues. Germline loops: CDR1 MNHNY, CDR2 SVGAGI (reference sequence). V trimming: 8 bases; J trimming: 2 bases; junction bases outside the gene matches: 5. In DNA, the CDR3 is TGTGCCAGCTTGAGCGGGGGTCCCTACAATGAGCAGTTCTTC. This sequence encodes CASLSGGPYNEQFF.

This sequence joins TRBV7-2 and TRBJ1-2; 12 bases match TRBD1. V lost 1 base, J lost 6 bases, and 3 bases stayed unmatched. The CDR3 runs to 15 residues. Germline V gene lookup returns CDR1 SGHTA and CDR2 FQGNSA. The CDR3: CASSLVGQGADGYTF. Here the CDR3 DNA reads TGTGCCAGCAGCTTAGTGGGACAGGGGGCGGATGGCTACACCTTC.

This clonotype was seen ten or more times. The chain joins TRBV20-1 to TRBJ1-3, with a possible D match to TRBD1 (5 bases). V was clipped by 5 bases and J by 0 bases, with 11 bases between them. Looked up from germline, CDR1 is DFQATT and CDR2 is SNEGSKA (reference sequence). The CDR3 consists of 14 residues. Here the CDR3 DNA reads TGCAGTGCTTCAGGGTGGGACTCTGGAAACACCATATATTTT. Translation: CSASGWDSGNTIYF.

This clonotype showed up just a few times. This rearrangement joins TRBV19 to TRBJ1-1; no clear D. This CDR3 contains 14 residues. CDR1 and CDR2 from the germline V gene are LNHDA and SQIVND (reference sequence). Deletions cut 5 bases from V and 4 bases from J, with 14 bases between. CDR3 region: CASSYETRRTEAFF. The CDR3 DNA is TGTGCCAGTAGTTACGAAACCCGGCGCACTGAAGCTTTCTTT.

This chain joins TRBV5-6 and TRBJ2-2, with 8 bases identical to TRBD1. V gave up 3 bases and J gave up 5 bases; unmatched junction bases: 6. Germline assignment: CDR1 SGHDT and CDR2 YYEEEE. The CDR3 is 15 residues long. CDR3 loop: CASSWTGSRTGELFF. Here the CDR3 DNA reads TGTGCCAGCAGCTGGACAGGGTCAAGGACCGGGGAGCTGTTTTTT. Combining the CDR3 with reference TRBV5-6 and TRBJ2-2 gives the whole variable domain DAGVTQSPTHLIKTRGQQVTLRCSPKSGHDTVSWYQQALGQGPQFIFQYYEEEERQRGNFPDRFSGHQFPNYSSELNVNALLLGDSALYLCASSWTGSRTGELFFGEGSRLTVL.

For this clonotype: Since a much larger clone is just one base distant, this may be a read error. The chain combines TRBV6-4 with TRBJ1-2; no definite D call. The germline V gene has CDR1 MRHNA and CDR2 SNTAGT. CDR3 length: 14 residues. The DNA for the CDR3 is TGTGCCAGCAGTGACGGGTCTTATGGCTATGGCTGCACCTTC. Translated: CASSDGSYGYGCTF.

V is TRBV4-1 and J is TRBJ1-1; 7 bases align to TRBD1. The CDR3 loop spans 14 amino acids. From germline, CDR1 is MGHRA and CDR2 YSYEKL. The junction had 8 bases not matched to a gene; V was cut back by 5 bases and J by 5 bases. CDR3 in DNA: TGCGCCAGCAGCTCGACAGGGTATAAGACTGAAGCTTTCTTT. Amino acids: CASSSTGYKTEAFF.

This clonotype came up a few times. The DNA of the CDR3 is TGTGCCAGCAGTTACGTCGGGACAGGCTCCTACGAGCAGTACTTC. Encoded protein: CASSYVGTGSYEQYF. The rearrangement links TRBV6-6 to TRBJ2-7, with 8 bases fitting TRBD1. The length of the CDR3 is 15 residues. Germline V gives CDR1 MNHNY, CDR2 SVGAGI (reference sequence). The ends lost 2 bases at V and 0 bases at J; junction bases unmatched: 3.

Many counts were recorded for this clonotype. The V call is TRBV12-3 or TRBV12-4, the J call TRBJ1-5, with no clear D. Trimming took 6 bases from V and 0 from J, leaving 6 bases between them. This CDR3 is built from 13 residues. CDR3 amino acids: CASRRVSNQPQHF. CDR3 in DNA: TGTGCCAGCAGGAGGGTTAGCAATCAGCCCCAGCATTTT.

V and J are TRBV30 and TRBJ1-4; the match to TRBD1 covers 11 bases. Looked up from germline, CDR1 is GTSNPN and CDR2 is SVGIG (reference sequence). This CDR3 comprises 16 residues. The junction had 6 bases not matched to a gene; V was cut back by 1 base and J by 5 bases. CDR3 coding DNA: TGTGCCTGGAGTGATGGGACAGGGGGACGAAATGAAAAACTGTTTTTT. This codes for CAWSDGTGGRNEKLFF.

This chain joins TRBV11-2 and TRBJ2-1, with D unresolved. V lost 3 bases and J lost 7, with 1 base in between. Germline CDR1 reads SGHAT; CDR2 reads FQNNGV. CDR3 length equals 10 residues. The CDR3 region has the DNA TGTGCCAGCAGCTTGAATGAGCAGTTCTTC. Translated, it gives CASSLNEQFF.

This clonotype came up many times. This sequence joins TRBV29-1 and TRBJ1-2, with TRBD1 matching over 8 bases. This CDR3 comprises 13 residues. Germline loops: CDR1 SQVTM, CDR2 ANQGSEA. J lost 0 bases, V lost 7 bases, and 4 bases had no gene match. This CDR3 is CSAGTGSNYGYTF. CDR3 sequence (DNA): TGCAGCGCCGGGACAGGTTCTAACTATGGCTACACCTTC.

This clonotype was seen repeatedly, ten times or more. The J gene is TRBJ2-3, the V gene TRBV6-5; perhaps TRBD2 as D (7 bases). Trimming took off 5 bases at V and 5 bases at J, with 14 bases between the two ends. The germline V gene has CDR1 MNHEY and CDR2 SVGAGI. There are 14 residues in the CDR3. The CDR3 region has the DNA TGTGCCAGCAGTGGGGGGGCGAGGAGAGATACGCAGTATTTT. Residues: CASSGGARRDTQYF.

This chain joins TRBV30 and TRBJ1-6; no clear D gene. CDR1 and CDR2 (germline): GTSNPN, SVGIG (reference sequence). The CDR3 is 12 amino acids. Trimming removed 0 bases at V and 4 bases at J, with 1 base between. CDR3 amino acids: CAWSVYNSPLHF. CDR3 in DNA: TGTGCCTGGAGTGTTTATAATTCACCCCTCCACTTT.

The table lists this clonotype with a few counts. The V and J genes are TRBV6-2 or TRBV6-3 and TRBJ1-1; 7 bases fit TRBD1. CDR1 MNHEY and CDR2 SVGEGT come from the germline V gene. Trimming at V came to 1 base and at J to 5 bases, leaving 13 bases not matched to a gene. The CDR3 extends over 17 amino acids. The CDR3 protein is CASSYLGPPGQRTEAFF. The CDR3 DNA reads TGTGCCAGCAGTTACTTAGGTCCTCCGGGACAGAGGACTGAAGCTTTCTTT.

The table lists this clonotype with a few counts. The genes are TRBV4-2 and TRBJ2-1, with 9 bases fitting TRBD2. With 0 bases clipped from V and 7 bases from J, the junction kept 7 bases outside the gene matches. This CDR3 is 16 amino acids long. CDR1 and CDR2 (germline): LGHNA, YNFKEQ. The CDR3: CASSQDLAGGKNEQFF. CDR3 nucleotide sequence: TGTGCCAGCAGCCAAGATCTGGCGGGGGGGAAGAATGAGCAGTTCTTC.

This clonotype showed up many times. This chain connects TRBV6-1 to TRBJ2-4; 8 bases are a match to TRBD2. The ends lost 3 bases at V and 1 base at J; junction bases unmatched: 2. CDR1 and CDR2 (germline): MNHNS, SASEGT. The CDR3 totals 15 residues. In nucleotides, the CDR3 is TGTGCCAGCAGTGACAGCGGGGGTGCCAAAAACATTCAGTACTTC. Translating it yields CASSDSGGAKNIQYF.

This clonotype was detected ten times or more. V gene TRBV28 combines with J gene TRBJ2-7; tentatively, D is TRBD1 or TRBD2 (5 bases each). Germline CDR1 reads MDHEN; CDR2 reads SYDVKM. V was trimmed by 2 bases and J by 7 bases, leaving 21 bases between them. The CDR3 has 16 amino acids. CDR3 DNA sequence: TGTGCCAGCAGTTTAACCCGGGACCCTTACGTGTGGGAGCAGTACTTC. It encodes CASSLTRDPYVWEQYF.

This chain joins TRBV27 and TRBJ2-3; no firm D call. CDR3 length: 16 residues. The V and J ends lost 6 bases and 1 base respectively, with 17 bases between them. Germline CDR1 MNHEY, CDR2 SMNVEV (reference sequence). CDR3 in amino acids: CASRTFIGSGTDTQYF. CDR3 DNA sequence: TGTGCCAGCAGAACATTTATAGGTTCAGGCACAGATACGCAGTATTTT.

The chain uses TRBV28 and TRBJ1-1, with D possibly being TRBD1 (6 bases). The V end was cut by 6 bases, the J end by 7 bases, with 27 bases between. CDR3 size: 17 residues. CDR1 MDHEN and CDR2 SYDVKM come from the germline V gene. In DNA, the CDR3 is TGTGCCAGCAGGGGGGCGTTGACCCCGAATTGGAGGGATGAAGCTTTCTTT. Translated: CASRGALTPNWRDEAFF.

This clonotype was found many times. The chain carries TRBV21-1 and TRBJ1-3; TRBD1 was called by the table and not checked on the DNA. TRBV21-1 is termed a pseudogene. This CDR3 comprises 19 residues. The CDR3 DNA follows: TGTGCCAGCAGCAAAGAAGGCCCGGGACAGCTAAACTCTGGAAACACCATATATTTT. Translating gives CASSKEGPGQLNSGNTIYF.

This clonotype was found a few times. The chain combines TRBV15 with TRBJ1-2; D might be TRBD1 (6 bases). This CDR3 is built from 16 residues. V dropped 1 base and J dropped 4 bases, with 16 bases sitting between them. Per the germline V gene, CDR1 is LNHNV and CDR2 is YYDKDF (reference sequence). CDR3 region: CATSRGQDSLSYGYTF. For the CDR3, the DNA is TGTGCCACCAGCAGAGGACAGGACAGCTTAAGCTATGGCTACACCTTC.

This clonotype was seen ten or more times. CDR3 sequence (DNA): TGTGCCAGCAGCCAGGGGGTTGGGACAGGAAAAGATAGCAATCAGCCCCAGCATTTT. This encodes CASSQGVGTGKDSNQPQHF. The V gene is TRBV28, the J gene TRBJ1-5, with 8 bases matching TRBD1. The CDR3 is 19 residues long. V lost 6 bases, J lost 0 bases, and 16 bases stayed unmatched. Germline V gene lookup returns CDR1 MDHEN and CDR2 SYDVKM.

This clonotype was detected many times. The chain couples TRBV5-6 to TRBJ2-1, with D perhaps TRBD1 or TRBD2 (5 bases each). The CDR3 length is 16 residues. V lost 3 bases, J lost 2 bases, and 15 bases lay in between. From germline, CDR1 is SGHDT and CDR2 YYEEEE. The CDR3 here is CASSWGTGITYNEQFF. CDR3 DNA sequence: TGTGCCAGCAGCTGGGGGACCGGGATTACCTACAATGAGCAGTTCTTC. The full variable domain, completed using reference TRBV5-6 and TRBJ2-1, is DAGVTQSPTHLIKTRGQQVTLRCSPKSGHDTVSWYQQALGQGPQFIFQYYEEEERQRGNFPDRFSGHQFPNYSSELNVNALLLGDSALYLCASSWGTGITYNEQFFGPGTRLTVL.

In regard to this clonotype: This may arise from a read error, as a much more abundant clone is one base away. The gene calls are TRBV13 and TRBJ2-2; perhaps TRBD1 as D (5 bases). The CDR3 contains 13 residues. CDR1 and CDR2 from the germline V gene are PRHDT and FYEKMQ (reference sequence). The CDR3 bases are TGTGCCAGCAGCCGACAGCACACCAGGGAGCTGTTTTTT. Its protein product is CASSRQHTRELFF.

This clonotype has a handful of counts. The chain uses TRBV20-1 and TRBJ2-3; TRBD2 agrees at 8 bases. Trimming took 6 bases from V and 8 from J; bases not matched to a gene: 10. CDR3 length equals 13 residues. Germline V gives CDR1 DFQATT, CDR2 SNEGSKA (reference sequence). CDR3: CSAGGRTSGTQYF. The CDR3 DNA reads TGCAGTGCCGGAGGGCGTACTAGCGGTACGCAGTATTTT.